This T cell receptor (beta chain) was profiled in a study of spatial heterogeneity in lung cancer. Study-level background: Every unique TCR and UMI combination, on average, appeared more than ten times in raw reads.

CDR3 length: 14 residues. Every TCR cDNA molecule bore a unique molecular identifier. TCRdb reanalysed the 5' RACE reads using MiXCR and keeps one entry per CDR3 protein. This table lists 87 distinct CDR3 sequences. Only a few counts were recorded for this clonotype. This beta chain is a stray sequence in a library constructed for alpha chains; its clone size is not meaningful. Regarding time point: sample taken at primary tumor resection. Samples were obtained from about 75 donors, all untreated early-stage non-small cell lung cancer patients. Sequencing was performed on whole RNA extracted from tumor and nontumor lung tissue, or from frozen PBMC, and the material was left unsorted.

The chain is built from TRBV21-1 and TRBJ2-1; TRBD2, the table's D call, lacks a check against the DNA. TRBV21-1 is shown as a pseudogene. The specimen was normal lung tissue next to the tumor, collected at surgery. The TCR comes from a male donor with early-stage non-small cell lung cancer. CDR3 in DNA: TGTGCCAGCAGCCACCCACTCCTCCACAATGAGCAGTTCTTC. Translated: CASSHPLLHNEQFF.